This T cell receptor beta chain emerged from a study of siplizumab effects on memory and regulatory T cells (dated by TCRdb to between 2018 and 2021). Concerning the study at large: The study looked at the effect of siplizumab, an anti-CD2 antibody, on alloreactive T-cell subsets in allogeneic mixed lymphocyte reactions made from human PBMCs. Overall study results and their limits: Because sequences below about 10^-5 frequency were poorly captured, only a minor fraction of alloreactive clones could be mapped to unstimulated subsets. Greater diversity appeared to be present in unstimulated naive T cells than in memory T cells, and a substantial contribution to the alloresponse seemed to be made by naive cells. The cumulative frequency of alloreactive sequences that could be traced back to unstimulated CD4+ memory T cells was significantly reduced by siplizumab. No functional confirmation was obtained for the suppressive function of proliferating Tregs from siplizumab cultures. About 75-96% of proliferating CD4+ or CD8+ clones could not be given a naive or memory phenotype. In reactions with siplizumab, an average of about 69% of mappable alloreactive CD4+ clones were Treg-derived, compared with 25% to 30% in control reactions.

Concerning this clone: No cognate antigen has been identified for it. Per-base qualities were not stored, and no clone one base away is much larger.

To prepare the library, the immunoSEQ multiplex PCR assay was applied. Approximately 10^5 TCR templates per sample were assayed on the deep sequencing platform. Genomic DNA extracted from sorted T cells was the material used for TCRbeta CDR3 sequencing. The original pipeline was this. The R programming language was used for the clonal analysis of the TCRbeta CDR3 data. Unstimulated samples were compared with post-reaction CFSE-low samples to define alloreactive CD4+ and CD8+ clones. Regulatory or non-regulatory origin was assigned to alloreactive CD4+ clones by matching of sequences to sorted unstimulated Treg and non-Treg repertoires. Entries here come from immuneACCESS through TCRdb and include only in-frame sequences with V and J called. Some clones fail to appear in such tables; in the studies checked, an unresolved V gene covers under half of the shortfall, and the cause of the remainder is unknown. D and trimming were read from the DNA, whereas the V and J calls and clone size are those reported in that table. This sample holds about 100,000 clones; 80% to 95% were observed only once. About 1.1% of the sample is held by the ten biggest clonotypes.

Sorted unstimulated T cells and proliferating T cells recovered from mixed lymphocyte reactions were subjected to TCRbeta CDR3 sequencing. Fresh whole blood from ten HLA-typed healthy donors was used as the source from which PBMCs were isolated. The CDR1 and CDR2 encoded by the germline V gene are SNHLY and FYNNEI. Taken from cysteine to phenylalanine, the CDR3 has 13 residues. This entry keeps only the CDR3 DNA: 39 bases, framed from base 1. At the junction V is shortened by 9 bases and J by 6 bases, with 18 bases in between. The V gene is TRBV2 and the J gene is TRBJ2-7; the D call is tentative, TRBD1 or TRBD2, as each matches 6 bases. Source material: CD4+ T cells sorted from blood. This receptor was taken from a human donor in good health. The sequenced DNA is TGTGCCAGTAAAAAGGGGGGTGAGGGCGAGCAGTACTTC. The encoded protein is CASKKGGEGEQYF.